Listed below are T cell receptor beta chains from one sample, sequenced in a study of T-cell memory formation after mild COVID-19. TCRdb ran MiXCR on the 5' RACE reads and lists one entry per CDR3 protein. Of some 130,000 distinct CDR3 sequences listed, roughly 6% are singletons. Source material: PBMCs or a T cell subset sorted from them (not recorded which). These receptors originate from an adult woman who had mild COVID-19 (a few samples of this study predate the infection). Cell type and time point are not known. CDR3s include the opening cysteine and the closing phenylalanine or tryptophan. The order of the fields is V gene, J gene, clone size, D gene, CDR3 DNA, CDR3 protein. A D gene is named only where the DNA matches it firmly. Some rows have no size entry. The others give once, few or many, or a class for an expanded clone.

TRBV9	TRBJ1-4	many	-	TGTGCCAGCAGCGTCGGGGTCCAAAATGAAAAACTGTTTTTT	CASSVGVQNEKLFF
TRBV7-2	TRBJ2-1	few	-	TGTGCCAGCAGCCCCCCCTTACAGGGAGTCCTTTTAGGTGAGCAGTTCTTC	CASSPPLQGVLLGEQFF
TRBV7-2	TRBJ2-1	few	TRBD2	TGTGCCAGCAGCTTAGCGGGACTAGATGGCGGAAGGCAGTTCTTC	CASSLAGLDGGRQFF
TRBV5-1	TRBJ1-1	few	-	TGCGCCAGCAGCTTGGTGGGGGGCTCCTCCACTGAAGCTTTCTTT	CASSLVGGSSTEAFF
TRBV7-3	TRBJ2-1	-	-	TGTGCCAGCAGCTTAAGAGAGGGAGGTGAGCAGTTCTTC	CASSLREGGEQFF
TRBV7-3	TRBJ2-7	many	TRBD1	TGTGCCAGCAGCTTAAGCGGGACAGGGCAATACGAGCAGTACTTC	CASSLSGTGQYEQYF
TRBV5-5	TRBJ1-2	-	-	TGTGCCAGCAGCCCCAACCCTACAGAATACTATGGCTACACCTTC	CASSPNPTEYYGYTF
TRBV30	TRBJ2-5	few	-	TGTGCCTGGGACCGGGACACCAAAGAGACCCAGTACTTC	CAWDRDTKETQYF
TRBV9	TRBJ1-1	few	-	TGTGCCAGCAGCTTGGGGGATCCGGGGAACACTGAAGCTTTCTTT	CASSLGDPGNTEAFF
TRBV15	TRBJ2-2	many	-	TGTGCCACCAGCAGAGAAGCCGGGGAGCTGTTTTTT	CATSREAGELFF
TRBV7-9	TRBJ1-6	once	-	TGTGCCAGCAGCTCCGACGGGTCTCCCCTCCACTTT	CASSSDGSPLHF
TRBV3-1	TRBJ2-3	many	-	TGTGCCAGCAGCCACACACGGGATACGCAGTATTTT	CASSHTRDTQYF
TRBV24-1	TRBJ2-1	few	TRBD2	TGTGCCACCGGGACTAGCGGGAGTGAGGCCTACAATGAGCAGTTCTTC	CATGTSGSEAYNEQFF
TRBV12-3/TRBV12-4	TRBJ1-5	many	TRBD1	TGTGCCAGCAGCGAGACAGGGGGCAATCAGCCCCAGCATTTT	CASSETGGNQPQHF
TRBV3-1	TRBJ1-2	-	TRBD1	TGTGCCAGCAGCCGGGGGACAGGGCAAAACTATGGCTACACCTTC	CASSRGTGQNYGYTF
TRBV5-4	TRBJ2-6	many	TRBD1	TGTGCCAGCAGCTTGGGACAGGGATCTGGGGCCAACGTCCTGACTTTC	CASSLGQGSGANVLTF
TRBV7-2	TRBJ1-2	-	TRBD1	TGTGCCAGCAGCTCAAGGGACAGAGGCTACTATGGCTACACCTTC	CASSSRDRGYYGYTF
TRBV20-1	TRBJ2-5	many	-	TGCAGTGCGGGGGAGGTGATCGGGCAAGAGACCCAGTACTTC	CSAGEVIGQETQYF
TRBV5-4	TRBJ1-2	many	TRBD1	TGTGCCAGCAGCTTCCGGGACAGGGGATACTATGGCTACACCTTC	CASSFRDRGYYGYTF
TRBV7-3	TRBJ2-3	many	-	TGTGCCAGCAGCCAACAGGACTATACACAACGGTATTTT	CASSQQDYTQRYF
TRBV10-3	TRBJ2-1	few	-	TGTGCCATCAGTGGCAGCACCGATGAGCAGTTCTTC	CAISGSTDEQFF
TRBV12-3/TRBV12-4	TRBJ2-1	many	TRBD1	TGTGCCAGCAGTCTAGGACAGGGCTGGGACAATGAGCAGTTCTTC	CASSLGQGWDNEQFF
TRBV7-6	TRBJ2-3	many	TRBD2	TGTGCCAGCAGCTTAGCTGGGACTAGCGGGGGTTTGGCGCAGTATTTT	CASSLAGTSGGLAQYF
TRBV5-1	TRBJ2-5	-	TRBD2	TGCGCCAGCAGCGTCGGACTAGCGGGGAACCAAGAGACCCAGTACTTC	CASSVGLAGNQETQYF
TRBV28	TRBJ2-7	few	-	TGTGCCAGCGTCGCCGGACCCACACGGAGCTACGAGCAGTACTTC	CASVAGPTRSYEQYF
TRBV7-8	TRBJ2-3	many	TRBD2	TGTGCCAGCAGCCCCCCCAGGGGTAGCGGGAGATCCCTAGATACGCAGTATTTT	CASSPPRGSGRSLDTQYF
TRBV4-1	TRBJ1-2	few	-	TGCGCCAGCAGCCAAGACAGGAGGGCCACCTTC	CASSQDRRATF
TRBV4-1	TRBJ2-2	-	TRBD2	TGCGCCAGCAGCCCACTCGGGACTAGCGGGGGGGCCGGGGAGCTGTTTTTT	CASSPLGTSGGAGELFF
TRBV20-1	TRBJ2-5	-	TRBD2	TGCAGTGCTAGCAATCCCAGCGGGGAAGAGACCCAGTACTTC	CSASNPSGEETQYF
TRBV5-1	TRBJ2-2	-	-	TGCGCCAGCAGCGAACAGGGGAGGCGGGACGGGGAGCTGTTTTTT	CASSEQGRRDGELFF
TRBV7-2	TRBJ2-2	few	-	TGTGCCAGCAGCTTTGCGCAGGGAAAACCTTCGACCGGGGAGCTGTTTTTT	CASSFAQGKPSTGELFF
TRBV5-1	TRBJ1-1	many	-	TGCGCCAGCAGCTTGGCCAAAGGGGTTGGTACTGAAGCTTTCTTT	CASSLAKGVGTEAFF
TRBV20-1	TRBJ2-1	-	TRBD2	TGCAGTGCTAGGGGGGAAGCGGGATTCTACAATGAGCAGTTCTTC	CSARGEAGFYNEQFF
TRBV7-2	TRBJ2-5	-	-	TGTGCCAGCAGCTTCTCGTTCCAAAAGACCCAGTACTTC	CASSFSFQKTQYF
TRBV11-3	TRBJ2-7	-	-	TGTGCCAGCAGCCCCGGAGCGGACGAGCAGTACTTC	CASSPGADEQYF
TRBV4-3	TRBJ2-1	-	TRBD1	TGCGCCAGCAGCCAAGAGGGACAGGGGTGGGATGAGCAGTTCTTC	CASSQEGQGWDEQFF
TRBV5-6	TRBJ2-2	many	-	TGTGCCAGCAGCTTGTCTTTTTATGCTGGTGGGGAGCTGTTTTTT	CASSLSFYAGGELFF
TRBV12-3/TRBV12-4	TRBJ2-3	few	-	TGTGCCAGCAGTTTAGGAGTAGCGGGCACAGATACGCAGTATTTT	CASSLGVAGTDTQYF
TRBV12-3/TRBV12-4	TRBJ2-7	few	TRBD2	TGTGCCAGCAGTAAACTCCTAGCGGGGGAATACGAGCAGTACTTC	CASSKLLAGEYEQYF
TRBV9	TRBJ2-7	many	-	TGTGCCAGCAGCGTCAAGGTCGACGGCGAGCAGTACTTC	CASSVKVDGEQYF
TRBV4-3	TRBJ2-3	-	-	TGCGCCAGCAGCCAAGCTTTAGCGCCCAGCACAGATACGCAGTATTTT	CASSQALAPSTDTQYF
TRBV7-9	TRBJ2-1	many	-	TGTGCCAGCAGCCCTGGTCGCCGCTACAATGAGCAGTTCTTC	CASSPGRRYNEQFF
TRBV24-1	TRBJ1-5	-	TRBD1	TGTGCCACCAGTGATCCGGGGACAGGGGGTCAGCCCCAGCATTTT	CATSDPGTGGQPQHF
TRBV6-5	TRBJ2-7	many	TRBD2	TGTGCCAGCAGCCCCCGGGAGGGCTACGAGCAGTACTTC	CASSPREGYEQYF
TRBV4-3	TRBJ1-2	many	-	TGCGCCAGCAGCCAAGGATCGGAAGGCTATGGCTACACCTTC	CASSQGSEGYGYTF
TRBV7-2	TRBJ2-7	few	-	TGTGCCAGCAGCTCCATTAGACATGGCGTCTACGAGCAGTACTTC	CASSSIRHGVYEQYF
TRBV24-1	TRBJ2-2	few	TRBD1	TGTGCCACCAGTGGAACAGGGGGCCGACGCACCGGGGAGCTGTTTTTT	CATSGTGGRRTGELFF
TRBV7-2	TRBJ1-3	-	-	TGTGCCAGCAGCTTTACGGTGGGACGGCTCTCTGGAAACACCATATATTTT	CASSFTVGRLSGNTIYF